This T cell receptor beta chain stems from a study of OX40 agonist ivuxolimab in advanced cancers. The study's findings and limits: Normalized expansion of T-cell clones was also low for some nonresponders.

The CDR3 contains 14 residues. Per germline, CDR1 SGHTA and CDR2 FQGNSA. V lost 5 bases to trimming and J lost 7 bases, with 17 bases between them. As to this clone: No antigen is known for it.

Sequenced by immunoSEQ multiplex PCR; TCRdb stores in-frame clones only, minus some. Altogether tens of thousands of clones are present, approximately 86% being singletons, with the ten largest covering around 0.6%. The TCR comes from an adult with an advanced solid tumor such as melanoma, head and neck, liver or kidney cancer. The chain has TRBV7-2 and TRBJ1-2; unclear D gene. The source was CD4+ or CD8+ T cells sorted from blood, collected in a trial of the OX40 agonist ivuxolimab. CDR3 coding DNA: TGTGCCAGCAGCCCACGGGCTGCACGTAGTGGCTACACCTTC. Its translation is CASSPRAARSGYTF. Full variable domain (rest looked up from reference TRBV7-2 and TRBJ1-2): GAGVSQSPSNKVTEKGKDVELRCDPISGHTALYWYRQSLGQGLEFLIYFQGNSAPDKSGLPSDRFSAERTGGSVSTLTIQRTQQEDSAVYLCASSPRAARSGYTFGSGTRLTVV.